This TCR beta chain was identified during a study of T cells in Graves' hyperthyroidism and ophthalmopathy. This clonotype has ten or more counts. What it binds is not known. Trimming took off 5 bases at V and 3 bases at J, with 17 bases between the two ends. The CDR3 is 15 amino acids. Germline V gene data show CDR1 as SGHRS and CDR2 as YFSETQ. The investigators amplified TCR beta CDR3 regions from RNA transcripts. Researchers ran a first-round RT-PCR on the TCR CDR3 using the HTBI primer set. TCRdb re-derived calls from the multiplex PCR reads in MiXCR, one entry per CDR3 protein. The repertoire holds 450,000 to 700,000 distinct CDR3 sequences, with around 46% as singletons. Findings and limits, study-wide: Blood shared most expanded thyroid clonotypes above 0.001.

The origin of this receptor is an adult woman with Graves' disease, either hyperthyroidism or ophthalmopathy (not recorded which). The genes are TRBV5-1 and TRBJ1-1, with D unresolved. The sequenced material came from peripheral blood or thyroid tissue (not recorded which). This CDR3 reads CASRRGSPTDTEAFF. CDR3 in DNA: TGCGCCAGCAGGCGTGGTTCGCCAACCGACACTGAAGCTTTCTTT.